This T cell receptor beta chain was obtained from a study of Graves' ophthalmopathy and Graves' hyperthyroidism. This clonotype was found many times. Its antigen remains unknown. The authors amplified TCR beta CDR3 regions from RNA transcripts. Following a first-round RT-PCR that used HTBI primers, a second-round multiplex PCR was carried out. MiXCR, applied by TCRdb to the multiplex PCR reads, yields one record per CDR3 protein. The sample gives 650,000 to 800,000 distinct CDR3 sequences, roughly 39% of which show up once; over 2.5% is in the top ten. Broader study findings: Most expanded thyroid clonotypes above 0.001 frequency also appeared in blood.

PBMCs were isolated by Ficoll-Paque density gradient centrifugation, using approximately 10 ml of fresh peripheral blood as the starting material. This TCR came from an adult man with Graves' ophthalmopathy. The source material was peripheral blood.

CDR3 sequence (DNA): TGTGCCACCAGTGATCCAAGACAGGGTACACTCGACGAGCAGTACTTC. It is translated as CATSDPRQGTLDEQYF. The chain uses TRBV24-1 and TRBJ2-7; 7 positions agree with TRBD1. CDR3 length: 16 residues. CDR1 is KGHDR and CDR2 is SFDVKD in the germline V gene. With V trimmed by 3 bases and J by 5 bases, 12 bases remained unmatched.